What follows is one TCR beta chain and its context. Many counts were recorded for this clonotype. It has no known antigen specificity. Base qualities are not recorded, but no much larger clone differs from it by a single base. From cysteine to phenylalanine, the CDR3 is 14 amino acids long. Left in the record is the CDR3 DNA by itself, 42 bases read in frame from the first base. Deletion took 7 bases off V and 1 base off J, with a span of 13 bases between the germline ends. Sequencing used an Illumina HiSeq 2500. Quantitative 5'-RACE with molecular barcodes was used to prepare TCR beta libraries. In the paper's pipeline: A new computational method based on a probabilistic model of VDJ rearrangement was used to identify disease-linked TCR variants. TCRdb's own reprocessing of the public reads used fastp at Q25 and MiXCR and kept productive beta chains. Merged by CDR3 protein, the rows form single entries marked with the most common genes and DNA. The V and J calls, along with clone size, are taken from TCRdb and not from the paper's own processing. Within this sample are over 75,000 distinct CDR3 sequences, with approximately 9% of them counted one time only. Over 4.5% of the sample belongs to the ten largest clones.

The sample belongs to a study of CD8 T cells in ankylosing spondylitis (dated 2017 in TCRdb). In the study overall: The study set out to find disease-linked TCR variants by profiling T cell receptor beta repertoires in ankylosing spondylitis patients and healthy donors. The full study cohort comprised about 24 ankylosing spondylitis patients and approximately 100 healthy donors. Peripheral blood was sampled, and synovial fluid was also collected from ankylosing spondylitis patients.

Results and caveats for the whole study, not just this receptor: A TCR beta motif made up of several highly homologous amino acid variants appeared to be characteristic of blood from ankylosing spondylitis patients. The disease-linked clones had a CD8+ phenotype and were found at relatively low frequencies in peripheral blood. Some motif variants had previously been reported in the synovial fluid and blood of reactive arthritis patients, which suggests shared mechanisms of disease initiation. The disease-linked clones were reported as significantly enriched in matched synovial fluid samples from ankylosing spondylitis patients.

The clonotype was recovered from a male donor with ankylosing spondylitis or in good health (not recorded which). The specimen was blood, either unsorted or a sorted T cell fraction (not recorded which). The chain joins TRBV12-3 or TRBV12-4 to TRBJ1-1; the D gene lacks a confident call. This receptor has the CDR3 CASTTAGRNTEAFF. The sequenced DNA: TGTGCCAGCACCACGGCAGGCCGGAACACTGAAGCTTTCTTT.